These 24 T cell receptor beta chains share one sample of origin, sequenced in a study of OX40 agonist ivuxolimab in advanced cancers. Clones were read by immunoSEQ multiplex PCR, and TCRdb kept only the in-frame ones, dropping some. The table includes approximately 70,000 clones, roughly 80% detected once. This sample comprised CD4+ or CD8+ T cells sorted from blood, obtained in a trial of the OX40 agonist ivuxolimab. All receptors come from an adult with an advanced solid tumor such as melanoma, head and neck, liver or kidney cancer.

This clone was found a few times. The J gene is TRBJ2-7, the V gene TRBV6-1; 7 nucleotides line up with TRBD1. CDR3 length: 11 amino acids. CDR1 is MNHNS and CDR2 is SASEGT in the germline V gene. V lost 11 bases to trimming and J lost 6 bases; unmatched junction nucleotides: 7. The CDR3 reads CAAKTGPEQYF. The CDR3 coding sequence is TGTGCCGCCAAGACAGGGCCCGAGCAGTACTTC.

V and J are TRBV29-1 and TRBJ1-1; D gene ambiguous. The CDR3 is 14 residues long. Germline assignment: CDR1 SQVTM and CDR2 ANQGSEA. Trimming left V 5 bases short and J 8 bases short, with 21 bases between. The CDR3 loop reads CSVRLAGALGEAFF. The DNA of the CDR3 is TGCAGCGTTAGACTTGCAGGCGCCTTGGGGGAAGCTTTCTTT.

This clone was picked up a small number of times. This chain links TRBV18 with TRBJ1-1; perhaps TRBD1 as D (5 bases). Per the germline V gene, CDR1 is KGHSH and CDR2 is LQKENI. The V gene lost 3 bases and the J gene lost 1 base, with 9 bases spanning the gap. There are 14 residues in the CDR3. The CDR3, as DNA: TGTGCCAGCTCACCCCAGGGTGGGAACACTGAAGCTTTCTTT. It encodes CASSPQGGNTEAFF. The full variable domain, with the rest looked up from reference TRBV18 and TRBJ1-1, is NAGVMQNPRHLVRRRGQEARLRCSPMKGHSHVYWYRQLPEEGLKFMVYLQKENIIDESGMPKERFSAEFPKEGPSILRIQQVVRGDSAAYFCASSPQGGNTEAFFGQGTRLTVV.

Details on this clone: Other nucleotide sequences from this sample produce the same CDR3. The chain couples TRBV6-1 to TRBJ1-5; D remains unclear. The length of the CDR3 is 13 residues. Germline CDR1 is MNHNS and CDR2 is SASEGT. Trimming shortened V by 4 bases and J by 3 bases, and 7 bases separated the two germline ends. CDR3 DNA sequence: TGTGCCAGCAGTGGGCAGATCAATCAGCCCCAGCATTTT. Protein sequence: CASSGQINQPQHF.

The V and J genes are TRBV4-2 and TRBJ2-1; D is perhaps TRBD1 or TRBD2 (5 bases each). Looked up from germline, CDR1 is LGHNA and CDR2 is YNFKEQ. The CDR3 sequence is 13 residues long. V shed 8 bases and J shed 8 bases, with 16 bases lying between them. The CDR3 DNA is TGTGCCAGCGGGACGGGGATTCGCGATGAGCAGTTCTTC. As protein: CASGTGIRDEQFF.

CDR3 nucleotide sequence: TGTGCCAGCAGCTTAGATCCAGGGGGGAGCTACGAGCAGTACTTC. It encodes CASSLDPGGSYEQYF. The chain is built from TRBV11-2 and TRBJ2-7, with TRBD1 as a possible D gene (7 bases). Trimming removed 0 bases at V and 3 bases at J, with 12 bases between. The CDR3 covers 15 residues. Germline V gene sequence: CDR1 SGHAT, CDR2 FQNNGV. The variable domain in full, completed from reference TRBV11-2 and TRBJ2-7, reads EAGVAQSPRYKIIEKRQSVAFWCNPISGHATLYWYQQILGQGPKLLIQFQNNGVVDDSQLPKDRFSAERLKGVDSTLKIQPAKLEDSAVYLCASSLDPGGSYEQYFGPGTRLTVT.

The count of this clone is one. This rearrangement joins TRBV27 to TRBJ1-2; TRBD1 aligns across 9 bases. With V trimmed by 8 bases and J by 7 bases, 17 bases remained unmatched. The germline V gene has CDR1 MNHEY and CDR2 SMNVEV (reference sequence). This CDR3 is 16 amino acids long. CDR3 amino acids: CASSKRTGVGEGGYTF. CDR3 nucleotide sequence: TGTGCCAGCTCAAAGCGGACAGGGGTGGGTGAGGGTGGCTACACCTTC.

The chain links TRBV5-1 to TRBJ1-3; the D is unclear. CDR1 and CDR2 (germline): SGHRS, YFSETQ. With 5 bases removed from V and 0 bases from J, the gap between germline ends came to 15 bases. The CDR3 is made up of 16 amino acids. The CDR3 nucleotides are TGCGCCAGCAGTTCCGGAACCTATTTCTCTGGAAACACCATATATTTT. Residues: CASSSGTYFSGNTIYF.

The CDR3, as DNA: TGTGCCAGCAGCGGGCAAGATGGGGGAGTCGAGACCCAGTACTTC. Residues: CASSGQDGGVETQYF. This chain joins TRBV11-3 and TRBJ2-5; either TRBD1 or TRBD2 may fit D (5 bases each). CDR3 length: 15 residues. Trimming shortened V by 5 bases and J by 5 bases, and 18 bases separated the two germline ends. Germline CDR1 SGHNT, CDR2 YENEEA.

V and J are TRBV7-2 and TRBJ2-7, with 10 bases matching TRBD2. CDR1 is SGHTA and CDR2 is FQGNSA in the germline V gene. The CDR3 runs to 15 residues. Trimming cost V 1 base and J 3 bases; bases outside gene matches: 3. The CDR3 protein is CASSLVASGSYEQYF. DNA for the CDR3: TGTGCCAGCAGCTTAGTCGCTAGCGGGAGCTACGAGCAGTACTTC.

The chain uses TRBV5-1 and TRBJ2-3; the D gene could be TRBD1 or TRBD2 (5 bases each). This CDR3 is built from 15 residues. Trimming stripped 4 bases from V and 4 bases from J, with 16 bases between. CDR1 SGHRS and CDR2 YFSETQ come from the germline V gene. In DNA form, the CDR3 reads TGCGCCAGCAGCCAAACCAGGGCGGGCGCAGATACGCAGTATTTT. It translates to CASSQTRAGADTQYF.

V is TRBV30 and J is TRBJ1-5, with D perhaps TRBD1 (5 bases). Germline-derived CDR1 and CDR2 are GTSNPN and SVGIG (reference sequence). CDR3 length: 12 residues. Between the trimmed V and J ends, which lost 5 bases and 11 bases, there was a span of 16 bases. The CDR3 protein is CAWRGGDTAQHF. CDR3 DNA: TGTGCCTGGCGGGGGGGGGATACCGCCCAGCATTTT.

The J gene is TRBJ2-7, the V gene TRBV19; D assignment may be TRBD1 or TRBD2 (6 bases each). This CDR3 is 14 amino acids long. The germline CDR1 and CDR2 sequences are LNHDA and SQIVND (reference sequence). V dropped 4 bases and J dropped 0 bases, with 10 bases sitting between them. In DNA form, the CDR3 reads TGTGCCAGTAGTAAGAGGGGGGTCTCCTACGAGCAGTACTTC. It encodes CASSKRGVSYEQYF. Looking up the rest from reference TRBV19 and TRBJ2-7 gives the full variable domain: DGGITQSPKYLFRKEGQNVTLSCEQNLNHDAMYWYRQDPGQGLRLIYYSQIVNDFQKGDIAEGYSVSREKKESFPLTVTSAQKNPTAFYLCASSKRGVSYEQYFGPGTRLTVT.

The V call is TRBV11-3, the J call TRBJ2-4; 8 nucleotides agree with TRBD1. The CDR3 is 15 residues long. V lost 5 bases, J lost 0 bases, and 3 bases stayed unmatched. The germline gives CDR1 SGHNT, CDR2 YENEEA. DNA of the CDR3: TGTGCCAGCAGCCCAGGGGGCTTAGCCAAAAACATTCAGTACTTC. This gives the protein CASSPGGLAKNIQYF.

J is TRBJ2-3 and V is TRBV5-1; D is perhaps TRBD1 (6 bases). The ends were cut back, 6 bases at V and 1 base at J, with 9 bases in the middle. The CDR3 consists of 13 residues. CDR1 is SGHRS, CDR2 YFSETQ, per germline. The DNA of the CDR3 is TGCGCCAGCACCAGGACAGGCACAGATACGCAGTATTTT. Amino acid sequence: CASTRTGTDTQYF.

The chain recombines TRBV29-1 with TRBJ1-2; a weak D match, TRBD1 (5 bases). CDR1 is SQVTM and CDR2 is ANQGSEA in the germline V gene. This CDR3 has 11 amino acids. The V end lost 7 bases, the J end lost 3 bases, and 9 bases lay between the germline ends. The CDR3 nucleotides read TGCAGCGACTGGGGGTACTATGGCTACACCTTC. It yields the protein CSDWGYYGYTF.

The chain employs TRBV14 and TRBJ2-1, with 11 bases matching TRBD2. Germline V gene sequence: CDR1 SGHDN, CDR2 FVKESK. V lost 3 bases, J lost 2 bases, and 6 bases stayed unmatched. CDR3 length equals 17 residues. CDR3 DNA: TGTGCCAGCAGCCAGAGACTAGCGGGGTCGACCTACAATGAGCAGTTCTTC. It is translated as CASSQRLAGSTYNEQFF.

The chain joins TRBV14 to TRBJ1-6; no clear D gene. The CDR3 is 13 residues long. Germline CDR1 SGHDN, CDR2 FVKESK. Trimming shortened V by 1 base and J by 7 bases, and 5 bases separated the two germline ends. CDR3 sequence: CASSQALNSPLHF. The CDR3 bases are TGTGCCAGCAGCCAAGCTCTAAATTCACCCCTCCACTTT.

This sequence joins TRBV19 and TRBJ2-5, with 8 nucleotides matching TRBD2. The CDR3 runs to 15 residues. Losses at the gene ends were 1 base for V and 1 base for J; bases not matched to a gene: 2. The germline V gene has CDR1 LNHDA and CDR2 SQIVND (reference sequence). Written as DNA, the CDR3 is TGTGCCAGTAGTATAGGTAGCGGGATCCAAGAGACCCAGTACTTC. Protein product: CASSIGSGIQETQYF.

The chain links TRBV5-4 to TRBJ1-4; D possibly corresponds to TRBD1 (5 bases). Trimming pared 1 base from V and 6 bases from J, leaving 13 bases between. This CDR3 is built from 15 residues. CDR1 SGHNT and CDR2 YYREEE come from the germline V gene (reference sequence). DNA for the CDR3: TGTGCCAGCAGCTTGCGGGGGGGGTCGGATGAAAAACTGTTTTTT. Amino acids: CASSLRGGSDEKLFF.

There are a few counts of this clone. CDR3 sequence (DNA): TGTGCCAGCTCACCACCACGATCACAGGGCTACGAGCAGTACTTC. Translating it yields CASSPPRSQGYEQYF. This chain joins TRBV18 and TRBJ2-7; maybe TRBD1 (6 bases). The CDR3 contains 15 residues. Germline CDR1 reads KGHSH; CDR2 reads LQKENI. Trimming removed 0 bases from V and 3 bases from J, with 12 bases in between.

The chain carries TRBV28 and TRBJ2-4, with TRBD1 as a possible D gene (6 bases). The V and J ends lost 5 bases and 0 bases respectively, with 14 bases between them. In germline, CDR1 is MDHEN, CDR2 SYDVKM. The CDR3 has 16 amino acids. CDR3 nucleotides: TGTGCCAGCAGTCTCGACAGGCGTCTAGCCAAAAACATTCAGTACTTC. It is translated as CASSLDRRLAKNIQYF.

The rearrangement uses TRBV5-1 and TRBJ2-5; maybe TRBD2 (5 bases). V gave up 0 bases and J gave up 4 bases, with 16 bases separating them. CDR1 is SGHRS and CDR2 is YFSETQ in the germline V gene. The CDR3 length is 16 residues. The DNA for the CDR3 is TGCGCCAGCAGCTTGGGATTTGCAGGAAGCGGAGAGACCCAGTACTTC. Translating it yields CASSLGFAGSGETQYF.

V is TRBV5-1 and J is TRBJ1-1; the D is unclear. V lost 2 bases and J lost 2, with 7 bases in between. The CDR3 is 13 amino acids. From germline, CDR1 is SGHRS and CDR2 YFSETQ. CDR3 bases: TGCGCCAGCAGCTTAACACCAAACACTGAAGCTTTCTTT. Residues: CASSLTPNTEAFF.